One sample yielded the 12 T cell receptor beta chains listed below, sequenced in a study of T cells in Graves' hyperthyroidism and ophthalmopathy. The source material, RNA transcripts, was used to amplify TCR beta CDR3 regions. Researchers ran a first-round RT-PCR on the TCR CDR3 using the HTBI primer set. TCRdb called the multiplex PCR reads again in MiXCR, with one record for every CDR3 protein. The sample holds around 300,000 distinct CDR3 sequences, over 11% seen once. Sequencing was done on a sample of blood. These receptors were collected from a woman aged 25 to 39 with Graves' hyperthyroidism.

A few counts support this clonotype. Mismatch with germline at one junction end may stem from a read error. V is TRBV19 and J is TRBJ2-2; possibly TRBD2 for D (5 bases). Germline V lookup: CDR1 LNHDA, CDR2 SQIVND (reference sequence). The CDR3 spans 16 residues. The CDR3 spells CASSMPIWVNTGELLF. In DNA form, the CDR3 reads TGTGCCAGTAGTATGCCCATATGGGTAAACACCGGGGAGCTGCTTTTT.

The chain recombines TRBV19 with TRBJ2-1, with D tentatively TRBD2 (5 bases). The germline V gene encodes CDR1 LNHDA and CDR2 SQIVND (reference sequence). Trimming left V 3 bases short and J 5 bases short, with 23 bases between. This CDR3 has 18 amino acids. The CDR3 DNA follows: TGTGCCAGTAGTATCTCGGGGTTCAGCTACCTAAAACACAATGAGCAGTTCTTC. Amino acids: CASSISGFSYLKHNEQFF.

The chain combines TRBV4-1 with TRBJ1-1; TRBD1 agrees at 9 bases. The germline V gene encodes CDR1 MGHRA and CDR2 YSYEKL. This CDR3 contains 16 residues. J was trimmed by 4 bases and V by 4 bases; bases with no gene match: 10. CDR3 nucleotides: TGCGCCAGCAGCCCGGACAACAGGGGGCAGATCACTGAAGCTTTCTTT. As protein: CASSPDNRGQITEAFF.

The chain carries TRBV28 and TRBJ1-6, with D possibly matching TRBD1 (6 bases). Trimming removed 5 bases at V and 7 bases at J, with 12 bases between. Germline-derived CDR1 and CDR2 are MDHEN and SYDVKM. The length of the CDR3 is 14 residues. CDR3 loop: CASSPLGQNSPLHF. Here the CDR3 DNA reads TGTGCCAGCAGTCCACTTGGACAGAATTCACCCCTCCACTTT.

The J gene is TRBJ1-4, the V gene TRBV28; no definite D call. The CDR3 sequence is 16 residues long. Per the germline V gene, CDR1 is MDHEN and CDR2 is SYDVKM. Trimming cost V 10 bases and J 0 bases, with 18 bases left between them. The CDR3 loop is CATSKPTAATNEKLFF. The DNA for the CDR3 is TGTGCCACCTCAAAACCTACAGCAGCAACTAATGAAAAACTGTTTTTT.

This clonotype was counted at least ten times. The chain joins TRBV6-2 or TRBV6-3 to TRBJ1-6, with unresolved D. The CDR3 consists of 14 residues. Per the germline V gene, CDR1 is MNHEY and CDR2 is SVGEGT. V shed 5 bases and J shed 9 bases, with 14 bases lying between them. The CDR3 DNA sequence: TGTGCCAGCAGTACGAGACCGGAGGGTTCACCCCTCCACTTT. It translates to CASSTRPEGSPLHF.

This clonotype has just a few counts. This chain links TRBV5-1 with TRBJ1-3; D gene uncertain. V was cut by 4 bases and J by 2 bases, with 7 bases left in between. The germline V gene has CDR1 SGHRS and CDR2 YFSETQ. The CDR3 runs to 13 residues. DNA for the CDR3: TGCGCCAGCAGCGACGGGACTGGAAACACCATATATTTT. Its translation is CASSDGTGNTIYF.

The chain couples TRBV9 to TRBJ2-3, with 7 bases identical to TRBD2. Trimming cost V 4 bases and J 6 bases; bases outside gene matches: 5. CDR3 length: 13 residues. CDR1 is SGDLS and CDR2 is YYNGEE in the germline V gene. For the CDR3, the DNA is TGTGCCAGCAGCACAGGACTAGGCGATACGCAGTATTTT. Translation: CASSTGLGDTQYF. Together with reference TRBV9 and TRBJ2-3, the CDR3 gives the full variable domain: DSGVTQTPKHLITATGQRVTLRCSPRSGDLSVYWYQQSLDQGLQFLIQYYNGEERAKGNILERFSAQQFPDLHSELNLSSLELGDSALYFCASSTGLGDTQYFGPGTRLTVL.

This clonotype was recorded at least ten times. V usage is TRBV29-1 and J usage is TRBJ2-3; D call uncertain. Between the trimmed V and J ends, which lost 5 bases and 3 bases, there was a span of 9 bases. The CDR3 length is 12 residues. The germline V gene encodes CDR1 SQVTM and CDR2 ANQGSEA. CDR3 bases: TGCAGCGTTCGCCACAGTACAGATACGCAGTATTTT. Its protein product is CSVRHSTDTQYF.

The chain combines TRBV20-1 with TRBJ2-7; a possible D gene is TRBD1 (6 bases). Germline CDR1 and CDR2: DFQATT and SNEGSKA (reference sequence). The CDR3 is 12 amino acids. V was trimmed by 6 bases and J by 5 bases, leaving 14 bases between them. DNA of the CDR3: TGCAGTGCCCGCAGACAGGCACACGAGCAGTACTTC. Amino acid sequence: CSARRQAHEQYF.

The chain is built from TRBV9 and TRBJ2-1, with TRBD2 identical over 7 bases. The CDR3 has 16 residues. CDR1 SGDLS and CDR2 YYNGEE come from the germline V gene. V lost 0 bases to trimming and J lost 8 bases; unmatched junction nucleotides: 11. The CDR3 region is CASSVAAAGYSYEQFF. The CDR3 DNA sequence: TGTGCCAGCAGCGTAGCAGCAGCGGGATATAGCTATGAGCAGTTCTTC.

The chain is built from TRBV4-1 and TRBJ1-5, with D perhaps TRBD1 (5 bases). Germline-derived CDR1 and CDR2 are MGHRA and YSYEKL. The CDR3 length is 14 residues. Deletions cut 4 bases from V and 2 bases from J, with 9 bases between. This chain's CDR3 is CASSRTRGNQPQHF. In nucleotides, the CDR3 is TGCGCCAGCAGCCGAACCAGGGGCAATCAGCCCCAGCATTTT.